This T cell receptor beta chain comes out of a study of blood T cell repertoires in COVID-19. Clones were sequenced by immunoSEQ multiplex PCR, and TCRdb holds only the in-frame ones, with some missing. The sample consists of tens of thousands of clones, approximately 88% of them appearing once. Deletions cut 0 bases from V and 4 bases from J, with 7 bases between. The CDR3 covers 14 residues. Germline lookup yields CDR1 MNHNS and CDR2 SASEGT. The sample taken for sequencing was peripheral blood. The V gene is TRBV6-1, the J gene TRBJ1-5, with no clear D. The source of this sequence is an elderly man with active or convalescent COVID-19. CDR3 region: CASSEAWTNQPQHF. CDR3 DNA: TGTGCCAGCAGTGAAGCCTGGACTAATCAGCCCCAGCATTTT.